The sequence of this T cell receptor (beta chain) was determined in a study of T cell responses to AZD1222 COVID-19 vaccine. This clone was seen more than once but under ten times. The CDR3 consists of 13 residues. The germline V and J ends were trimmed by 7 bases and 4 bases, with 16 bases remaining between them. Germline V gene sequence: CDR1 SQVTM, CDR2 ANQGSEA. Assay: immunoSEQ multiplex PCR; the TCRdb copy retains only in-frame clones and omits some. The table includes 140,000 or so clones, roughly 87% detected once. The J gene is TRBJ1-2, the V gene TRBV29-1; D perhaps matches TRBD1 (6 bases). The receptor comes from an adult who received the MenACWY meningococcal vaccine as a control. The sequencing used peripheral blood, collected 28 days after the second dose of the MenACWY control vaccine. This CDR3 is CSAIRGRGYGYTF. CDR3 nucleotide sequence: TGCAGCGCCATAAGGGGCAGGGGCTATGGCTACACCTTC. The full variable domain, rest sourced from reference TRBV29-1 and TRBJ1-2, is SAVISQKPSRDICQRGTSLTIQCQVDSQVTMMFWYRQQPGQSLTLIATANQGSEATYESGFVIDKFPISRPNLTFSTLTVSNMSPEDSSIYLCSAIRGRGYGYTFGSGTRLTVV.